This T cell receptor beta chain was sequenced for a study of T cell responses to AZD1222 COVID-19 vaccine. Details on this clone: The antigen is undetermined.

V shed 4 bases and J shed 5 bases, with 15 bases lying between them. The CDR3 extends over 15 amino acids. The germline V gene encodes CDR1 SNHLY and CDR2 FYNNEI. The data were produced by immunoSEQ multiplex PCR, yet TCRdb's version contains in-frame clones alone and is incomplete. The repertoire has under 150,000 clones, approximately 94% of them found once; the top ten carry around 5%. Study-wide points: Baseline seropositives among AZD1222 recipients totaled only 5 to 7. Following two doses of AZD1222, Spike-specific TCR breadth and depth rose. Samples come after the peak T cell response, not at day 14. White British people made up most donors, females outnumbered males, and clonal diversity was possibly underestimated.

The V gene is TRBV2, the J gene TRBJ2-1; D call uncertain. This specimen was peripheral blood, taken on day 0 of AZD1222 vaccination. This sequence originates from an adult in good health. The CDR3 region is CASSAGFTSNNEQFF. CDR3 in DNA: TGTGCCAGCAGTGCTGGGTTCACCTCAAACAATGAGCAGTTCTTC.